This T cell receptor beta chain derives from a study of blood T cell repertoires in COVID-19. Sequenced by immunoSEQ multiplex PCR; TCRdb stores in-frame clones only, minus some. Here the sample spans 45,000 to 55,000 clones, roughly 87% being singletons. This CDR3 has 15 residues. V was shortened by 1 base and J by 3 bases, with 12 bases between the two germline ends. CDR1 is SGHTA, CDR2 FQGNSA, per germline. A single count supports this clone. V is TRBV7-2 and J is TRBJ1-1, with D tentatively TRBD1 (5 bases). The sample consisted of peripheral blood. This clonotype originated in a man aged 60 to 69 with active COVID-19. The CDR3 coding sequence is TGTGCCAGCAGCTTAGAGCTGGGGCGCGACACTGAAGCTTTCTTT. This codes for CASSLELGRDTEAFF. Filled out from reference TRBV7-2 and TRBJ1-1, the complete variable domain reads GAGVSQSPSNKVTEKGKDVELRCDPISGHTALYWYRQSLGQGLEFLIYFQGNSAPDKSGLPSDRFSAERTGGSVSTLTIQRTQQEDSAVYLCASSLELGRDTEAFFGQGTRLTVV.